This TCR beta chain was captured in a study of T-cell reconstitution after alpha-beta-depleted transplantation in children. Study-wide points: From newly produced T cells came most of the T-cell counts and diversity one year after transplant. Surviving recipient cells, namely T cells and thymic progenitors, were the source of high day-60 TCRbeta diversity in some patients. Expanded clones from the graft, numbering several hundred, reportedly supplied alpha-beta T cells about two months after transplant.

TCRbeta library construction was performed incorporating unique molecular identifiers. MiXCR, applied by TCRdb to the PCR reads, yields one record per CDR3 protein. The sample lists approximately 150,000 distinct CDR3 sequences, roughly 8.8% occurring once. The germline gives CDR1 MDHEN, CDR2 SYDVKM. V lost 4 bases and J 0 bases, leaving 7 bases between the germline ends. The CDR3 is made up of 15 amino acids. The table lists this clonotype with many counts. Its target is not known. The V call is TRBV28, the J call TRBJ2-6; no clear D gene. This clonotype was obtained from a female patient between 2 and 15 years old who had a stem cell transplant for congenital amegakaryocytic thrombocytopenia, so the T cells may come from the graft donor. This sample comprised PBMCs, mostly from graft donor cells, obtained 180 days after TCRalphabeta/CD19-depleted stem cell transplant. In DNA form, the CDR3 reads TGTGCCAGCAGTTGGTCCCGCTCTGGGGCCAACGTCCTGACTTTC. Protein sequence: CASSWSRSGANVLTF.